Sequencing of this T cell receptor beta chain was carried out in a study of T cells after posttransplantation cyclophosphamide. Study-level findings and limits: Recipient CMV seropositivity and CMV reactivation strongly tracked TRB clonality. Blood and skin or GI T cell repertoires showed limited TRB overlap.

There are many counts of this clone. As yet, its antigen is unknown. Using immunoSEQ multiplex PCR, the repertoire was profiled, and TCRdb retains in-frame clones only, with some absent. The repertoire consists of under 4,000 clones, none detected only once. CDR1 is LNHDA and CDR2 is SQIVND in the germline V gene (reference sequence). V was pared by 5 bases and J by 2 bases, with 10 bases between. The CDR3 is 14 amino acids. Treatment was busulfan-fludarabine conditioning, a marrow graft, and cyclophosphamide on days +3 and +4. The source material was PBMCs, sampled 84 days after allogeneic stem cell transplant with posttransplant cyclophosphamide. This sequence was found in a female patient in her thirties or forties who received an allogeneic stem cell transplant from a related donor, was CMV-positive, and had no GVHD. Some T cells may be graft donor cells. The chain recombines TRBV19 with TRBJ2-1; D is ambiguous. CDR3 nucleotide sequence: TGTGCCAGTAGTGCGGCGCTCACCTACAATGAGCAGTTCTTC. Protein: CASSAALTYNEQFF.